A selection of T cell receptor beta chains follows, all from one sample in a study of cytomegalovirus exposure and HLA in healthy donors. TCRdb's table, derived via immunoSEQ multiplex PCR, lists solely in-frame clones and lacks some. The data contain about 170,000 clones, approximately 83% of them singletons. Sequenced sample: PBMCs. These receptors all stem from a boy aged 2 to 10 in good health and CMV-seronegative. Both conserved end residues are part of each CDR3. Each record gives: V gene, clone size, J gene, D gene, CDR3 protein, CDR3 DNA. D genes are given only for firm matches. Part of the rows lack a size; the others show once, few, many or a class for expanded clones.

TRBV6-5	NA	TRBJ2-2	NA	CASRTSRTGELFF	TGTGCCAGCAGGACTAGTAGGACCGGGGAGCTGTTTTTT
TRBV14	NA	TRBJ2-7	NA	CASSPFTGSYEQYF	TGTGCCAGCAGCCCGTTTACGGGCTCCTACGAGCAGTACTTC
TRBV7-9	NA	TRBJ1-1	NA	CASSLAGGFEGKWSTEAFF	TGTGCCAGCAGCTTAGCCGGGGGATTCGAGGGAAAATGGAGCACTGAAGCTTTCTTT
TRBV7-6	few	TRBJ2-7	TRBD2	CASSSPTGLAGEQYF	TGTGCCAGCAGCTCGCCGACCGGACTAGCGGGGGAGCAGTACTTC
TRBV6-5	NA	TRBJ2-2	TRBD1	CASSYSNRGLGELFF	TGTGCCAGCAGTTACTCGAACAGGGGGCTCGGGGAGCTGTTTTTT
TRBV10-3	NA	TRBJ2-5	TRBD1	CAISGQGVKETQYF	TGTGCCATCAGTGGACAGGGAGTAAAAGAGACCCAGTACTTC
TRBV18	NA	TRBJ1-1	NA	CASSPDRLNTEAFF	TGTGCCAGCTCACCAGACAGATTGAACACTGAAGCTTTCTTT
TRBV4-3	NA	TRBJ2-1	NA	CASSPGWSRDNEQFF	TGCGCCAGCAGCCCCGGGTGGTCCCGAGACAATGAGCAGTTCTTC
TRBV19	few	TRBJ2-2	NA	CASSKSAGLRIGELFF	TGTGCCAGTAGTAAGAGCGCGGGGCTTCGAATCGGGGAGCTGTTTTTT
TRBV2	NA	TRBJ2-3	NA	CASSQSPRAGWTDTQYF	TGTGCCAGCAGTCAGTCGCCCAGGGCGGGGTGGACAGATACGCAGTATTTT
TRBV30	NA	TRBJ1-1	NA	CAWRPPAGSEAFF	TGTGCCTGGAGGCCCCCCGCGGGGAGTGAAGCTTTCTTT
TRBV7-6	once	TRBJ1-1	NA	CASSPFGRGAFF	TGTGCCAGCAGCCCGTTCGGACGGGGAGCTTTCTTT